Following are 12 T cell receptor beta chains from one sample sequenced in a study of T-cell reconstitution after alpha-beta-depleted transplantation in children. The TCRbeta library was prepared with unique molecular identifiers. TCRdb passed the PCR reads through MiXCR, listing each CDR3 protein once. This sample has about 580,000 distinct CDR3 sequences, with roughly 24% found just once. The sequences come from PBMCs, mostly from graft donor cells, collected 360 days after TCRalphabeta/CD19-depleted stem cell transplant. The origin of the receptors is a boy younger than two who had a stem cell transplant for acute myeloid leukemia, so the T cells may come from the graft donor.

The chain has TRBV12-3 or TRBV12-4 and TRBJ2-5, with TRBD1 identical over 8 bases. The CDR3 totals 13 residues. The V segment lost 5 bases and the J segment 4 bases; nucleotides outside the gene matches: 3. The CDR3 region has the DNA TGTGCCAGCAGTGTTACAGGGGGAGAGACCCAGTACTTC. It translates to CASSVTGGETQYF.

CDR3 sequence (DNA): TGCGCCAGCCGATTTTACCAGGGAACGAACACCGGGGAGCTGTTTTTT. This gives the protein CASRFYQGTNTGELFF. The chain joins TRBV4-3 to TRBJ2-2; a weak D match, TRBD1 (5 bases). This CDR3 spans 16 amino acids. Germline lookup yields CDR1 LGHNA and CDR2 YSLEER. Between the trimmed V and J ends, which lost 8 bases and 0 bases, there was a span of 16 bases.

This clonotype was picked up many times. The chain is built from TRBV20-1 and TRBJ1-2; D may be TRBD1 (6 bases). From germline, CDR1 is DFQATT and CDR2 SNEGSKA (reference sequence). The germline V and J ends were trimmed by 0 bases and 3 bases, with 8 bases remaining between them. CDR3 length: 13 residues. The DNA of the CDR3 is TGCAGTGCTAGAGATCCAGGGGACTATGGCTACACCTTC. Encoded protein: CSARDPGDYGYTF.

This chain connects TRBV28 to TRBJ2-7; 7 bases agree with TRBD1. The CDR3 totals 16 residues. CDR1 is MDHEN, CDR2 SYDVKM, per germline. With V trimmed by 5 bases and J by 0 bases, 10 bases remained unmatched. CDR3 in DNA: TGTGCCAGCAGTGACAGAACGGGGACAGTCTCCTACGAGCAGTACGTC. Amino acids: CASSDRTGTVSYEQYV.

This clonotype was picked up many times. The chain carries TRBV7-8 and TRBJ2-7, with D perhaps matching TRBD2 (5 bases). Germline loops: CDR1 SGHVS, CDR2 FQNEAQ. This CDR3 is built from 15 residues. V lost 4 bases to trimming and J lost 3 bases, with 16 bases between them. The CDR3 loop reads CASSYITGLLYEQYF. The CDR3 bases are TGTGCCAGCAGCTATATCACGGGGTTACTCTACGAGCAGTACTTC.

This clonotype was detected ten times or more. The V gene is TRBV6-5, the J gene TRBJ1-4; D not certain. Germline loops: CDR1 MNHEY, CDR2 SVGAGI. Trimming cost V 0 bases and J 4 bases, with 18 bases left between them. The CDR3 consists of 18 residues. CDR3 sequence reads: CASSYSNRNINSNEKLFF. As DNA, the CDR3 is TGTGCCAGCAGTTACTCGAATAGGAACATCAACAGTAATGAAAAACTGTTTTTT.

This clonotype was counted at least ten times. The rearrangement joins TRBV20-1 to TRBJ2-7; D is perhaps TRBD2 (6 bases). Germline lookup yields CDR1 DFQATT and CDR2 SNEGSKA (reference sequence). With 6 bases removed from V and 0 bases from J, the gap between germline ends came to 12 bases. This CDR3 is 13 amino acids long. The CDR3 reads CSAVGTPSYEQYF. The CDR3 DNA reads as TGCAGTGCAGTGGGGACTCCCTCCTACGAGCAGTACTTC.

This clonotype was detected only a few times. The chain links TRBV20-1 to TRBJ2-3; 8 bases agree with TRBD2. After removal of 5 bases from V and 1 base from J, the junction contained 5 bases not matched to a gene. Germline V gene lookup returns CDR1 DFQATT and CDR2 SNEGSKA (reference sequence). This CDR3 has 14 amino acids. CDR3 sequence: CSAPGGGRTDTQYF. The CDR3 coding sequence is TGCAGTGCTCCCGGCGGGGGGCGCACAGATACGCAGTATTTT.

CDR3 in amino acids: CAIRGPGELFF. Here the CDR3 DNA reads TGTGCCATAAGGGGGCCCGGGGAGCTGTTTTTT. V and J are TRBV6-2 or TRBV6-3 and TRBJ2-2; 7 positions agree with TRBD1. CDR3 size: 11 residues. Germline V gives CDR1 MNHEY, CDR2 SVGEGT. The junction had 2 bases not matched to a gene; V was cut back by 10 bases and J by 6 bases.

The J gene is TRBJ2-3, the V gene TRBV27; D unresolved. The V end lost 10 bases, the J end lost 1 base, and 15 bases lay between the germline ends. Per germline, CDR1 MNHEY and CDR2 SMNVEV (reference sequence). This CDR3 has 14 residues. The CDR3 reads CATGWTAGTDTQYF. The CDR3, as DNA: TGTGCCACCGGGTGGACCGCCGGCACAGATACGCAGTATTTT.

The chain carries TRBV6-1 and TRBJ2-2; a possible D gene is TRBD2 (5 bases). This CDR3 has 14 amino acids. The V and J ends lost 6 bases and 2 bases respectively, with 10 bases between them. The germline gives CDR1 MNHNS, CDR2 SASEGT. CDR3 bases: TGTGCCAGCAGCGAGCGGCGAAACACCGGGGAGCTGTTTTTT. Translating it yields CASSERRNTGELFF.

This clonotype was found many times. The chain uses TRBV20-1 and TRBJ2-3, with 11 positions matching TRBD2. After removal of 3 bases from V and 7 bases from J, the junction contained 9 bases not matched to a gene. Per germline, CDR1 DFQATT and CDR2 SNEGSKA (reference sequence). There are 15 residues in the CDR3. The CDR3 region has the DNA TGCAGTGCTAGTACGGGACTAGCGGTTCTAAATACGCAGTATTTT. Residues: CSASTGLAVLNTQYF.